This TCR beta chain was sequenced during a study of CD8 T cells in Susac syndrome. Points from the study as a whole: A relatively small number of individuals underwent TCR sequencing and HLA analysis.

The authors negatively isolated CD8+ and CD4+ T cells and FACS-enriched TEMRA cells. As for this clonotype: Its antigen is not known.

RNA amounts of roughly 0.45 to 1 ug underwent reverse transcription with random hexamers. TCRdb processed the immunoSEQ multiplex PCR reads anew with MiXCR; each CDR3 protein has one entry. The sample records just over 300,000 distinct CDR3 sequences, just over 90% being singletons. Looked up from germline, CDR1 is SEHNR and CDR2 is FQNEAQ (reference sequence). The CDR3 consists of 16 residues. Trimming pared 2 bases from V and 0 bases from J, leaving 11 bases between. The chain is built from TRBV7-9 and TRBJ1-5; D is perhaps TRBD1 (5 bases). The sample was CD4+ T cells from PBMCs. The receptor was isolated from a human donor with multiple sclerosis. The CDR3 here is CASSLTGTGSNQPQHF. CDR3 sequence (DNA): TGTGCCAGCAGCTTAACTGGGACCGGTAGCAATCAGCCCCAGCATTTT.